These 14 T cell receptor beta chains originate from one sample sequenced in a study of blood T cell repertoires in COVID-19. Only in-frame clones appear in the TCRdb table, and some are missing; sequencing was by immunoSEQ multiplex PCR. The sample holds about 400,000 clones, under 90% seen once. Sequencing used PBMCs or T cells enriched from blood (not recorded which). Receptor source: a woman younger than 45 who had recovered from COVID-19.

J is TRBJ2-5 and V is TRBV18; D ambiguous. V was trimmed by 1 base and J by 3 bases, leaving 6 bases between them. Germline V CDR1 and CDR2: KGHSH, LQKENI. This CDR3 region has 13 residues. CDR3 loop: CASSPRPEETQYF. CDR3 nucleotides: TGTGCCAGCTCACCACGTCCAGAAGAGACCCAGTACTTC.

J is TRBJ1-1 and V is TRBV27; a weak D match, TRBD1 (5 bases). There are 15 residues in the CDR3. V was clipped by 4 bases and J by 4 bases, with 16 bases between them. From germline, CDR1 is MNHEY and CDR2 SMNVEV (reference sequence). CDR3 nucleotides: TGTGCCAGCAGTTCGGGACTCCCTGTAGGCACTGAAGCTTTCTTT. This sequence encodes CASSSGLPVGTEAFF.

CDR3 sequence: CASSGPPGTSGGAYNEQFF. CDR3 sequence (DNA): TGTGCCAGCAGTGGACCTCCCGGGACTAGCGGGGGGGCCTACAATGAGCAGTTCTTC. The chain has TRBV6-2 or TRBV6-3 and TRBJ2-1; 16 bases align to TRBD2. The CDR3 contains 19 residues. CDR1 and CDR2 from the germline V gene are MNHEY and SVGEGT. Losses at the gene ends were 5 bases for V and 2 bases for J; bases not matched to a gene: 9.

The chain recombines TRBV20-1 with TRBJ1-3; 10 bases align to TRBD1. Trimming took 3 bases from V and 4 from J; bases not matched to a gene: 9. The CDR3 runs to 16 residues. Germline loops: CDR1 DFQATT, CDR2 SNEGSKA (reference sequence). CDR3 amino acids: CSASDTGTGDGNTIYF. CDR3 DNA: TGCAGTGCTAGTGACACCGGGACAGGGGACGGAAACACCATATATTTT.

The chain joins TRBV5-8 to TRBJ1-1; 8 positions agree with TRBD1. CDR1 is SGHTS and CDR2 is YDEGEE in the germline V gene. V lost 4 bases, J lost 1 base, and 6 bases stayed unmatched. The CDR3 contains 15 residues. Written as DNA, the CDR3 is TGTGCCAGCAGCGCCACCGGGACAGGGAACACTGAAGCTTTCTTT. This codes for CASSATGTGNTEAFF.

The rearrangement links TRBV4-2 to TRBJ2-7; 8 bases are shared with TRBD1. The CDR3 runs to 15 residues. With 0 bases clipped from V and 3 bases from J, the junction kept 4 bases outside the gene matches. CDR1 is LGHNA and CDR2 is YNFKEQ in the germline V gene. The CDR3 loop is CASSQDTGGYYEQYF. The CDR3 bases are TGTGCCAGCAGCCAAGATACAGGGGGGTACTACGAGCAGTACTTC.

This chain connects TRBV19 to TRBJ1-4, with D possibly being TRBD1 (6 bases). V gave up 3 bases and J gave up 8 bases, with 16 bases separating them. Germline assignment: CDR1 LNHDA and CDR2 SQIVND (reference sequence). The CDR3 has 15 amino acids. This CDR3 reads CASSIGTQGGEKLFF. CDR3 sequence (DNA): TGTGCCAGTAGTATCGGTACACAGGGTGGAGAAAAACTGTTTTTT.

The chain carries TRBV7-9 and TRBJ1-2; 8 positions match TRBD1. Trimming cost V 5 bases and J 4 bases; bases outside gene matches: 12. The germline gives CDR1 SEHNR, CDR2 FQNEAQ (reference sequence). The CDR3 runs 16 residues. The CDR3 loop reads CASSPMDQGAGYGYTF. The CDR3 DNA reads TGTGCCAGCAGCCCTATGGATCAGGGGGCGGGCTATGGCTACACCTTC.

In nucleotides, the CDR3 is TGTGCCAGTACCGATGGTGGACTAGCGGGAGGGATCAATGAGCAGTTCTTC. As protein: CASTDGGLAGGINEQFF. The V call is TRBV19, the J call TRBJ2-1; 15 positions match TRBD2. The CDR3 has 17 amino acids. Trimming at V came to 7 bases and at J to 6 bases, leaving 10 bases not matched to a gene. The germline V gene encodes CDR1 LNHDA and CDR2 SQIVND (reference sequence).

This clone was counted once. V is TRBV9 and J is TRBJ1-3, with TRBD1 as a possible D gene (5 bases). CDR3 length: 14 amino acids. The germline V and J ends were trimmed by 0 bases and 2 bases, with 6 bases remaining between them. Germline V lookup: CDR1 SGDLS, CDR2 YYNGEE. CDR3 protein: CASSVAGTGNTIYF. The CDR3 DNA reads TGTGCCAGCAGCGTAGCAGGGACTGGAAACACCATATATTTT.

A few counts support this clone. V is TRBV24-1 and J is TRBJ1-5, with 8 bases lining up with TRBD1. Unmatched junction bases numbered 3, after V lost 6 bases and J lost 6 bases. The V gene's germline CDR1 is KGHDR and CDR2 SFDVKD. CDR3 length: 13 residues. The CDR3 sequence: CATSQGASQPQHF. The CDR3 nucleotides are TGTGCCACCAGTCAGGGGGCGAGTCAGCCCCAGCATTTT.

The chain's CDR3 is CSVEDIRDYGYTF. The CDR3 bases are TGCAGCGTTGAGGACATAAGGGACTATGGCTACACCTTC. The chain is built from TRBV29-1 and TRBJ1-2, with D possibly matching TRBD1 (5 bases). The CDR3 totals 13 residues. Between the trimmed V and J ends, which lost 3 bases and 3 bases, there was a span of 11 bases. Germline-derived CDR1 and CDR2 are SQVTM and ANQGSEA.

The chain links TRBV24-1 to TRBJ2-3; 10 nucleotides agree with TRBD2. The CDR3 is 18 residues long. Germline CDR1 is KGHDR and CDR2 is SFDVKD. The V and J ends lost 1 base and 7 bases, in that order; junction bases with no gene match: 13. The CDR3 protein is CATSDLPHSGRKGNTQYF. The DNA for the CDR3 is TGTGCCACCAGTGATTTACCCCATAGCGGGAGGAAAGGTAATACGCAGTATTTT.

This chain connects TRBV3-1 (or the pseudogene TRBV3-2) to TRBJ2-5, with TRBD2 identical over 13 bases. The CDR3 spans 20 residues. Germline lookup yields CDR1 LGHDT and CDR2 YNNKEL (reference sequence). The trim removed 0 bases at V and 5 bases at J, leaving 15 bases unmatched. The CDR3 is CASSQDKPGLAGTRGETQYF. DNA of the CDR3: TGTGCCAGCAGCCAAGATAAGCCGGGACTAGCGGGGACCCGAGGGGAGACCCAGTACTTC.